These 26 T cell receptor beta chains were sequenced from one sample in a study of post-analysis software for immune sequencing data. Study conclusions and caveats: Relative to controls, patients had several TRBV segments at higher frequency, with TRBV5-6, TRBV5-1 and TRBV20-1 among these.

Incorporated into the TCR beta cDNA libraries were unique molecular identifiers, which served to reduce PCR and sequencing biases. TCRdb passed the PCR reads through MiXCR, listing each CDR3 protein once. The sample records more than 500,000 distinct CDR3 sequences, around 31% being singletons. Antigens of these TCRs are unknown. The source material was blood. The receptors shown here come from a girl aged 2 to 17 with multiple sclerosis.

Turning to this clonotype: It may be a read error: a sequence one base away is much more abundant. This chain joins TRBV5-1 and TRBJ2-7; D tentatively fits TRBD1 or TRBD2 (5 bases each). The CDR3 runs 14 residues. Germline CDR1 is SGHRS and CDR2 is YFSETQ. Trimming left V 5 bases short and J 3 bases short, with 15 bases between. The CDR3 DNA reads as TGCGCCAGCAGTACCGGGACGGCGGGCTACGAGCAGTACTTC. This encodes CASSTGTAGYEQYF.

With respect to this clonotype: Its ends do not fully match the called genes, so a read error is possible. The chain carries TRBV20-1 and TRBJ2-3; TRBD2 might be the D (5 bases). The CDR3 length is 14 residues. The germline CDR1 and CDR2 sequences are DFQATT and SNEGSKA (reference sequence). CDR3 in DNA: TGCAGTGCTGGAGAAGTCGGAGGAACAGATACGCAGTATTTT. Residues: CSAGEVGGTDTQYF.

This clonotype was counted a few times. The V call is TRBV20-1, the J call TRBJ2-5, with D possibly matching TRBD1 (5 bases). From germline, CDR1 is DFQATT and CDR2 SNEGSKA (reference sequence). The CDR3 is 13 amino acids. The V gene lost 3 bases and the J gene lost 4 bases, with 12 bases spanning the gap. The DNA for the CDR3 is TGCAGTGCTAGTGGCAGGGATGGAGAGACCCAGTACTTC. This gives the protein CSASGRDGETQYF.

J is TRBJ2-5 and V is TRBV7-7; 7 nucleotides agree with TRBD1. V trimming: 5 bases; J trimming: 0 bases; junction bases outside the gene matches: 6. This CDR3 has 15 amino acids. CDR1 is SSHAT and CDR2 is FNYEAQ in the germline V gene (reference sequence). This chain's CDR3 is CASSLVGQNQETQYF. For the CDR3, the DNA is TGTGCCAGCAGCCTCGTGGGACAGAACCAAGAGACCCAGTACTTC.

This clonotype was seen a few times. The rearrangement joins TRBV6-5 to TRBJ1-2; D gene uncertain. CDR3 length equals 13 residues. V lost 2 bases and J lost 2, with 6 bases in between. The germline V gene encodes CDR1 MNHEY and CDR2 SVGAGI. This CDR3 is CASSYDTNYGYTF. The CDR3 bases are TGTGCCAGCAGTTACGATACGAACTATGGCTACACCTTC.

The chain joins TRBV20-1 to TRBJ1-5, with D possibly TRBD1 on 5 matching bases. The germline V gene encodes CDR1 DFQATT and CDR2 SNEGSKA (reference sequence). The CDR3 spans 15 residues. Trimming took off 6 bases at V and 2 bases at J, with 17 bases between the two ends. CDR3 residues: CSARRGSGGNQPQHF. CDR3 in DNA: TGCAGTGCCCGGCGGGGGAGTGGTGGCAATCAGCCCCAGCATTTT.

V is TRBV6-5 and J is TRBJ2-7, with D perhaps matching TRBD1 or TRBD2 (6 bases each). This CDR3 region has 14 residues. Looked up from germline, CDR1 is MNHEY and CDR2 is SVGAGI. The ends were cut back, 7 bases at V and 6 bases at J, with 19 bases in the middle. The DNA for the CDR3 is TGTGCCAGCACCAGGGGACCCCGCGGGGTCGAGCAGTACTTC. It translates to CASTRGPRGVEQYF.

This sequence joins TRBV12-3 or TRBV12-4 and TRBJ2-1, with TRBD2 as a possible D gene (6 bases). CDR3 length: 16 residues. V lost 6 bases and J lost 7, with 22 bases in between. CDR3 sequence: CASRRTGTPYTNEQFF. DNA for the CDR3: TGTGCCAGCAGACGTACCGGGACTCCGTATACGAATGAGCAGTTCTTC.

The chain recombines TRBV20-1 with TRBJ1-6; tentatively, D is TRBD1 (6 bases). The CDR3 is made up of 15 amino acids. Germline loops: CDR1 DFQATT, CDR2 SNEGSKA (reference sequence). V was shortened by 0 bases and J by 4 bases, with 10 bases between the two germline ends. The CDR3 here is CSAREDSFYNSPLHF. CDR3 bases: TGCAGTGCTAGAGAGGACAGCTTTTATAATTCACCCCTCCACTTT.

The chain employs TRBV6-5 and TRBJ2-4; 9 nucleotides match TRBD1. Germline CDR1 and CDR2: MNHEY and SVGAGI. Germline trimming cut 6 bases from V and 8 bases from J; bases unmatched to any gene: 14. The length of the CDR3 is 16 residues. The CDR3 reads CASRANPGQGPDIQYF. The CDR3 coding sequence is TGTGCCAGCAGAGCCAATCCGGGACAGGGCCCCGACATTCAGTACTTC.

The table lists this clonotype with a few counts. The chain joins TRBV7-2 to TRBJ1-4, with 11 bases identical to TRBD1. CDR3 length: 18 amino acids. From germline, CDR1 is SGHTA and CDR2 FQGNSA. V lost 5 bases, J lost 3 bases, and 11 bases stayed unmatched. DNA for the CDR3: TGTGCCAGCAGCCCCCAGGACAGGGGGCGGTTCGCTAATGAAAAACTGTTTTTT. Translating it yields CASSPQDRGRFANEKLFF.

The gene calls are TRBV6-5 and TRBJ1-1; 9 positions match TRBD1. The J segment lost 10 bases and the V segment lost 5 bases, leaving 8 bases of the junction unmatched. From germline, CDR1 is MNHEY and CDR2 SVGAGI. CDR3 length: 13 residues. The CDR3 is CASSPPGTGRAFF. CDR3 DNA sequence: TGTGCCAGCAGTCCCCCCGGGACAGGGAGAGCTTTCTTT.

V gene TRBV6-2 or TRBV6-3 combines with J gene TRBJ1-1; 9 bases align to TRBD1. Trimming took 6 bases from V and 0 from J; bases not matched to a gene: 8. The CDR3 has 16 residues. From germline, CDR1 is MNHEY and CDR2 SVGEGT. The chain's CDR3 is CASRRGTGTVNTEAFF. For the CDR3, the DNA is TGTGCCAGCAGGAGGGGGACAGGGACGGTGAACACTGAAGCTTTCTTT.

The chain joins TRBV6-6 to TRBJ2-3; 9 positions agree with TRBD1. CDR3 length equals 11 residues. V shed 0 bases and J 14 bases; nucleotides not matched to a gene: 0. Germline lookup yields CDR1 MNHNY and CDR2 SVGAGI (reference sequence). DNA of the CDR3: TGTGCCAGCAGTTACTCGGGACAGGGGTATTTT. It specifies CASSYSGQGYF.

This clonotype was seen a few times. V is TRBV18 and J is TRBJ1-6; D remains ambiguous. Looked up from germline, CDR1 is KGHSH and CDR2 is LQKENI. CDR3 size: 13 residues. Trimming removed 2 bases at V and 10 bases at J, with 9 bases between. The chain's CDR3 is CASSPSDSSPLHF. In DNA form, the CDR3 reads TGTGCCAGCTCACCATCTGATAGCTCACCCCTCCACTTT.

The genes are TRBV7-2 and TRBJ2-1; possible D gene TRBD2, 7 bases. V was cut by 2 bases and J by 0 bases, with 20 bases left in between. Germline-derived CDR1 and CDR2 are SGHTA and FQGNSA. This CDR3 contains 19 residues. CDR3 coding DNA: TGTGCCAGCAGCTTAACGGGTACGGGGGGCCGCAGCTCCTACAATGAGCAGTTCTTC. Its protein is CASSLTGTGGRSSYNEQFF.

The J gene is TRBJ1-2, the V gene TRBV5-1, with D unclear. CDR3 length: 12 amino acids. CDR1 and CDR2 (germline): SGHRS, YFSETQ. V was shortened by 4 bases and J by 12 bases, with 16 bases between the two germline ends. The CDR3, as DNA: TGCGCCAGCAGCCAAGAAGGAGGGCGGAACACCTTC. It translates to CASSQEGGRNTF.

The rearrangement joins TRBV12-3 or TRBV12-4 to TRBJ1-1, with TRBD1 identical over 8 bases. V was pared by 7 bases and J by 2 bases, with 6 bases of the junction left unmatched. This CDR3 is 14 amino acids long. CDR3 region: CASTLGQANTEAFF. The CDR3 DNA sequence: TGTGCCAGCACCCTGGGACAGGCCAACACTGAAGCTTTCTTT.

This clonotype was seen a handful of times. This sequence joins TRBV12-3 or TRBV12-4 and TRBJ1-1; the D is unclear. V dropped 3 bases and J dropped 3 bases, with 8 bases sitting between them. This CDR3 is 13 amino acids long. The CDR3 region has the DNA TGTGCCAGCAGTTTGATGCAGTACACTGAAGCTTTCTTT. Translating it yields CASSLMQYTEAFF.

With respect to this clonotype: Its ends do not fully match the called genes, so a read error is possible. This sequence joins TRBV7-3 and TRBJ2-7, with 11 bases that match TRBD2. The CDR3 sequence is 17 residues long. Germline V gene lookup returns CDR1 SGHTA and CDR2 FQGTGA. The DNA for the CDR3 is TGTGTCAGCAGCCAGCTAGCGGGGGGACGCTACTCCTACGAGCAGTACTTC. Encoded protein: CVSSQLAGGRYSYEQYF.

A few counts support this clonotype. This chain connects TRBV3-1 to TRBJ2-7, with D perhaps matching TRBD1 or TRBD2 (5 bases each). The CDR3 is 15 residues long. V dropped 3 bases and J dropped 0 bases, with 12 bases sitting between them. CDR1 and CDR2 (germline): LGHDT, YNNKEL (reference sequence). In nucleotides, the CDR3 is TGTGCCAGCAGCCATGGGACCGCAGCCTCCTACGAGCAGTACTTC. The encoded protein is CASSHGTAASYEQYF.

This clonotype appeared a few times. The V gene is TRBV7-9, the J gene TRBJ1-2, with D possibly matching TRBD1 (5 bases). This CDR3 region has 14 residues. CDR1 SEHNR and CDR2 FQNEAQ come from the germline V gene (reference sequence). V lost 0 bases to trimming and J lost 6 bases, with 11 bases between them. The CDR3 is CASSLAGQGHGYTF. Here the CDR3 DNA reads TGTGCCAGCAGCTTAGCGGGGCAGGGCCATGGCTACACCTTC.

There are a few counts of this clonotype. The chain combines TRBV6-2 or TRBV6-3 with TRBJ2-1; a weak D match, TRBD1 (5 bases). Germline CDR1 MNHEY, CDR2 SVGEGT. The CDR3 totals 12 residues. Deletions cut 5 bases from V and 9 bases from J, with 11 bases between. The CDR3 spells CASSPLDSEQFF. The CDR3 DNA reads TGTGCCAGCAGTCCCCTCGACAGTGAGCAGTTCTTC.

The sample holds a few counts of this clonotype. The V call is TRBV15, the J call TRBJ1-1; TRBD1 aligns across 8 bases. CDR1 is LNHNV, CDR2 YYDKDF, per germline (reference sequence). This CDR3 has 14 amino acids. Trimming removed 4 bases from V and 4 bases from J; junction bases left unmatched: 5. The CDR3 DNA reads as TGTGCCACCAGCACCAGGACAGGGATCACTGAAGCTTTCTTT. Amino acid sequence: CATSTRTGITEAFF. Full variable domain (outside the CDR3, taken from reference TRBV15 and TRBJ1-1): DAMVIQNPRYQVTQFGKPVTLSCSQTLNHNVMYWYQQKSSQAPKLLFHYYDKDFNNEADTPDNFQSRRPNTSFCFLDIRSPGLGDTAMYLCATSTRTGITEAFFGQGTRLTVV.

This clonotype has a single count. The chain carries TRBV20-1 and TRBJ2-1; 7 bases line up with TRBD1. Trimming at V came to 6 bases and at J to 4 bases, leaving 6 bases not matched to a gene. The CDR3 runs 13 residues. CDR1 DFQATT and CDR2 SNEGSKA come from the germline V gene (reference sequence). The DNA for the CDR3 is TGCAGTGCCCTAGAGGGGGCGTACAATGAGCAGTTCTTC. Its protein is CSALEGAYNEQFF.

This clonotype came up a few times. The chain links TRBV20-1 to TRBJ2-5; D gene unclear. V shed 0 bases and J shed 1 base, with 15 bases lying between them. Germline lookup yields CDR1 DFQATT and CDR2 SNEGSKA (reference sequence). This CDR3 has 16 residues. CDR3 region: CSARDNRARFQETQYF. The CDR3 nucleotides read TGCAGTGCTAGAGATAATAGGGCGAGGTTCCAAGAGACCCAGTACTTC.